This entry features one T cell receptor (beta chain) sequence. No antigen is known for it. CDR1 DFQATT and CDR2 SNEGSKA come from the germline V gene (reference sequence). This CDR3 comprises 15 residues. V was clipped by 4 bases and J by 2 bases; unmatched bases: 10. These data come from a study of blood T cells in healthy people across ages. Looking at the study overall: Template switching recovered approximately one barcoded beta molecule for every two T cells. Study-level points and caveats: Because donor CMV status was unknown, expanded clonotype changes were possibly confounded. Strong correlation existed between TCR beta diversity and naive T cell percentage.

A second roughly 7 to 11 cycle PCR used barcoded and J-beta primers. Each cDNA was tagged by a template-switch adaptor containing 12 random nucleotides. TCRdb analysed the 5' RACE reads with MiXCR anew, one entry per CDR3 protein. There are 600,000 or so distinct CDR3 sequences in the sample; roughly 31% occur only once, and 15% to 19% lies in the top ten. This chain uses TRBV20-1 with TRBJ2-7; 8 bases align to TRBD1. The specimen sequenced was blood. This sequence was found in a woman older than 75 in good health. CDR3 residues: CSATVGTGLAYEQYF. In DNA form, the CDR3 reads TGCAGTGCTACTGTGGGGACAGGATTAGCCTACGAGCAGTACTTC.